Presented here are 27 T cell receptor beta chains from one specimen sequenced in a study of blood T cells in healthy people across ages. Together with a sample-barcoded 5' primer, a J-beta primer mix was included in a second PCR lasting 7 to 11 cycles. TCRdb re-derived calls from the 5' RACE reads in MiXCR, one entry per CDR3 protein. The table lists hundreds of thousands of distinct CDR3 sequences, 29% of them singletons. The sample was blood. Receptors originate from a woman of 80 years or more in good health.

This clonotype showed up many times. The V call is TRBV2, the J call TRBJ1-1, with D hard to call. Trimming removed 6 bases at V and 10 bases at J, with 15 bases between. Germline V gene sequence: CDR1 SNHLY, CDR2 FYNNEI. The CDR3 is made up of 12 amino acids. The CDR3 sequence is CASSVTSSGAFF. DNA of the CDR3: TGTGCCAGCAGCGTGACATCCTCGGGAGCTTTCTTT. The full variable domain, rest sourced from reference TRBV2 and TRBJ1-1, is EPEVTQTPSHQVTQMGQEVILRCVPISNHLYFYWYRQILGQKVEFLVSFYNNEISEKSEIFDDQFSVERPDGSNFTLKIRSTKLEDSAMYFCASSVTSSGAFFGQGTRLTVV.

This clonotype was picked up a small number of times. The CDR3 region has the DNA TGTGCCAGCAGCAGTCTTCCAGACCTTTATGGCTACACCTTC. This codes for CASSSLPDLYGYTF. The chain carries TRBV14 and TRBJ1-2; D is ambiguous. The V end was cut by 5 bases, the J end by 5 bases, with 15 bases between. CDR1 is SGHDN and CDR2 is FVKESK in the germline V gene. The CDR3 extends over 14 amino acids.

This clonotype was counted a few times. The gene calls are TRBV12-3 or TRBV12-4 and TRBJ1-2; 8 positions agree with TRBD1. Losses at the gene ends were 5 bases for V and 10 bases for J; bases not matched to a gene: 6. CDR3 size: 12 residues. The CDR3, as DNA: TGTGCCAGCAGTCTGAAGACAGGGGACTACACCTTC. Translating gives CASSLKTGDYTF.

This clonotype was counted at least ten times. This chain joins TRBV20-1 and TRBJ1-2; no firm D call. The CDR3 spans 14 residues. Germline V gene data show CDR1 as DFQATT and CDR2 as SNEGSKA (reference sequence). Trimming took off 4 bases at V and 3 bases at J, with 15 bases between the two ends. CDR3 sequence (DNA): TGCAGTGCTATTCGGGGATTGGACTACTATGGCTACACCTTC. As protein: CSAIRGLDYYGYTF.

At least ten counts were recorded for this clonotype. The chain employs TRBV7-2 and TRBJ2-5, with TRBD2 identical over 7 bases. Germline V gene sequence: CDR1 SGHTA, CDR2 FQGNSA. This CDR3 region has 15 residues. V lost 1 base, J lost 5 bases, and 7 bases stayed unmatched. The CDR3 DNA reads TGTGCCAGCAGCTTAGGTGGACTAGAGGTGGAGACCCAGTACTTC. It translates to CASSLGGLEVETQYF.

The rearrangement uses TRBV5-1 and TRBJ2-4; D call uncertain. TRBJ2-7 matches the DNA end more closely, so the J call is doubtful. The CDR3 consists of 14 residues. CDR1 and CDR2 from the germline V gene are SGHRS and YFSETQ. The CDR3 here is CASSPGNRLYEQYF. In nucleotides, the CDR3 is TGCGCCAGCAGCCCAGGAAACCGCCTCTACGAGCAGTACTTC.

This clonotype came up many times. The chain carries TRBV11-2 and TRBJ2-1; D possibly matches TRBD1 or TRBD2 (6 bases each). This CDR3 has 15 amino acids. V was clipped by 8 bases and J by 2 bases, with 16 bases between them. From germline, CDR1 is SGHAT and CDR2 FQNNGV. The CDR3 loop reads CASDRGTQTYNEQFF. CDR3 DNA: TGTGCCAGCGACCGGGGGACACAGACCTACAATGAGCAGTTCTTC.

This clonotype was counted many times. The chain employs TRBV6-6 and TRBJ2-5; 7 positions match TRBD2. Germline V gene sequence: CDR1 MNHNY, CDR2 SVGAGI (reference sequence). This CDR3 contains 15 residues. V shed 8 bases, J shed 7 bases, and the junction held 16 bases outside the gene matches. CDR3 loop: CASGQTGGPSRTQYF. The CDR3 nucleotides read TGTGCCAGCGGCCAAACGGGGGGACCGAGTAGGACCCAGTACTTC.

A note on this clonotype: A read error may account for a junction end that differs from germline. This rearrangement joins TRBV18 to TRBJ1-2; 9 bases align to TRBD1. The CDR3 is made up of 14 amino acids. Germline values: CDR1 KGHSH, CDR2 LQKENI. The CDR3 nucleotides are TGTGCCGGCTCACCGGGACAGGGCCTCTATGGCTACACCTTC. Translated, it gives CAGSPGQGLYGYTF.

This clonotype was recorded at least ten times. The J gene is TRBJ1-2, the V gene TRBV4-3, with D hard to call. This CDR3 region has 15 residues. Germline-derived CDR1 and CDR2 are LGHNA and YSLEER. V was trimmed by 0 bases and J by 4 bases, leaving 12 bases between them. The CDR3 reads CASSQDPPGGYGYTF. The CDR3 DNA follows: TGCGCCAGCAGCCAAGATCCCCCGGGCGGCTATGGCTACACCTTC.

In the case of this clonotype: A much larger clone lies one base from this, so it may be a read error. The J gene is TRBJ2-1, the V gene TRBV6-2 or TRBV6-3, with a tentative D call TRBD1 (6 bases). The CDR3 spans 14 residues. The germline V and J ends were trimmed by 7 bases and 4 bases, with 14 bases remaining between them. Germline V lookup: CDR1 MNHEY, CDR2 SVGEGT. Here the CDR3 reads CASKLTGSYNEQFF. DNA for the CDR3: TGTGCCAGCAAGTTGACAGGATCATACAATGAGCAGTTCTTC.

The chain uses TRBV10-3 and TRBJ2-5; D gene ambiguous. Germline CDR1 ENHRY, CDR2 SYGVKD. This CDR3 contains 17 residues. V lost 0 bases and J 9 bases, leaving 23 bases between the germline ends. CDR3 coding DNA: TGTGCCATCAGTGAGTCTCCGGCGCAGCCTGGGCTAAAACCCCAGTACTTC. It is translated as CAISESPAQPGLKPQYF.

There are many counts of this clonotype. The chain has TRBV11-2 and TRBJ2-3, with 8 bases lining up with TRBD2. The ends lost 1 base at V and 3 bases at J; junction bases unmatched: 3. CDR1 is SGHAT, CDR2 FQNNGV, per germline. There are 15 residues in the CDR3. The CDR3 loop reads CASSLGVAGTDTQYF. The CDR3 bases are TGTGCCAGCAGCTTAGGGGTAGCGGGGACAGATACGCAGTATTTT.

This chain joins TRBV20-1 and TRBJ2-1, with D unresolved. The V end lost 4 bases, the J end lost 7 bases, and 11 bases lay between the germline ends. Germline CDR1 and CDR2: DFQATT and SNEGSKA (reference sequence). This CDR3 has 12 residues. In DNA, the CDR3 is TGCAGTGCTACTAGACCAGAAAATGAGCAGTTCTTC. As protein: CSATRPENEQFF.

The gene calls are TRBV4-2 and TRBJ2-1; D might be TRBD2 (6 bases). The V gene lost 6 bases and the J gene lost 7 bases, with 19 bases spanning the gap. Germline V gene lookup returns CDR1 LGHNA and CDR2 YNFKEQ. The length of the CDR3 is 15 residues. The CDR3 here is CASSLERVGTNEQFF. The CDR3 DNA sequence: TGTGCCAGCAGTCTCGAGCGGGTGGGCACAAATGAGCAGTTCTTC.

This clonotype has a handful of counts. For the CDR3, the DNA is TGTGCCATCAGTGAGTCGACAGGATACAATGAGCAGTTCTTC. It is translated as CAISESTGYNEQFF. J is TRBJ2-1 and V is TRBV10-3; weak D call: TRBD1 (6 bases). The CDR3 covers 14 residues. Trimming stripped 0 bases from V and 4 bases from J, with 7 bases between. CDR1 ENHRY and CDR2 SYGVKD come from the germline V gene.

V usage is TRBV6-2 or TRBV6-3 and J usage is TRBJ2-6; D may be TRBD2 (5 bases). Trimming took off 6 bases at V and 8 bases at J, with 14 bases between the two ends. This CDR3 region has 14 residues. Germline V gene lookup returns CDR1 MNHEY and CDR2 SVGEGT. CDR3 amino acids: CASSVGSGTNVLTF. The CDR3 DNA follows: TGTGCCAGCAGCGTAGGGTCGGGGACCAACGTCCTGACTTTC.

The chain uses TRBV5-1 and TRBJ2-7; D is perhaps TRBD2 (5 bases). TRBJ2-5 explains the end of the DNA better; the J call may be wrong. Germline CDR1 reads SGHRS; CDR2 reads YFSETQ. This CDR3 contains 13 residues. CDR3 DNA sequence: TGCGCCAGCAGCTTATGGGAGTTTGAGACCCAGTACTTC. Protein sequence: CASSLWEFETQYF.

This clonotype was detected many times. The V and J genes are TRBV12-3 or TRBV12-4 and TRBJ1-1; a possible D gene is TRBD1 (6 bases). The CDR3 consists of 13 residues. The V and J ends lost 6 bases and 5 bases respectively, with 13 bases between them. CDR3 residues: CASRKGGRTEAFF. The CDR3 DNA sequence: TGTGCCAGCAGAAAGGGGGGAAGGACTGAAGCTTTCTTT.

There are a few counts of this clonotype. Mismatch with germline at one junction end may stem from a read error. The CDR3 protein is CASSFHSTEAFF. Written as DNA, the CDR3 is TGCGCCAGCAGCTTTCATAGCACTGAAGCTTTCTTT. The chain has TRBV7-8 and TRBJ1-1; no clear D gene. Germline CDR1 is SGHVS and CDR2 is FQNEAQ. The CDR3 extends over 12 amino acids.

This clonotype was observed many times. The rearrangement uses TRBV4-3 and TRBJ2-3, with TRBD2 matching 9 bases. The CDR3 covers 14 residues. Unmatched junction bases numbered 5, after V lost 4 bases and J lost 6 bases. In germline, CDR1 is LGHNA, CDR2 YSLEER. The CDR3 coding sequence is TGCGCCAGCAGCCCCGGGCGGGGGGGTGATACGCAGTATTTT. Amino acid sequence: CASSPGRGGDTQYF.

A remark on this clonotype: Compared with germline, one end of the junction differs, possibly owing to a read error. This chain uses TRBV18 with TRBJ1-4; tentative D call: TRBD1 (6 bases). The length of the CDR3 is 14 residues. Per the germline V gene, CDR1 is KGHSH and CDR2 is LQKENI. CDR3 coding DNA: TGTGCCAGCTCTCGTGGGACAACTGATGAAAAACTGTTTTTT. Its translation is CASSRGTTDEKLFF.

The CDR3 coding sequence is TGTGCCAGCAGCCCCCCCTTAGGCGGGGAGCTGTTTTTT. Amino acid sequence: CASSPPLGGELFF. The chain links TRBV7-2 to TRBJ2-2; no clear D gene. Germline V gives CDR1 SGHTA, CDR2 FQGNSA. The CDR3 sequence is 13 residues long. V was shortened by 5 bases and J by 7 bases, with 11 bases between the two germline ends. Drawing the rest from reference TRBV7-2 and TRBJ2-2, the complete variable domain is GAGVSQSPSNKVTEKGKDVELRCDPISGHTALYWYRQSLGQGLEFLIYFQGNSAPDKSGLPSDRFSAERTGGSVSTLTIQRTQQEDSAVYLCASSPPLGGELFFGEGSRLTVL.

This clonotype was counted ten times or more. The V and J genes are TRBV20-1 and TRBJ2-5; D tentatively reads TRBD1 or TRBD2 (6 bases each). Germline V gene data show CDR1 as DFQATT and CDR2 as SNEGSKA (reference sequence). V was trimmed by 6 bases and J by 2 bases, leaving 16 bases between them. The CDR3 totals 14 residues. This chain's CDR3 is CSAAWGASQETQYF. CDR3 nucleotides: TGCAGTGCAGCCTGGGGGGCTTCTCAAGAGACCCAGTACTTC.

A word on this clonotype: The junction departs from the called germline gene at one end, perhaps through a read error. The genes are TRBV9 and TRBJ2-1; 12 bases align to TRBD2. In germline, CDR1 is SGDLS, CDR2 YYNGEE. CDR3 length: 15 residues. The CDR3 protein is CANSVGLAGGNEQFF. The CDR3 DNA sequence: TGTGCCAACAGCGTGGGACTAGCGGGTGGCAATGAGCAGTTCTTC. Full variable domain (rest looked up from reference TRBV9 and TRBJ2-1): DSGVTQTPKHLITATGQRVTLRCSPRSGDLSVYWYQQSLDQGLQFLIQYYNGEERAKGNILERFSAQQFPDLHSELNLSSLELGDSALYFCANSVGLAGGNEQFFGPGTRLTVL.

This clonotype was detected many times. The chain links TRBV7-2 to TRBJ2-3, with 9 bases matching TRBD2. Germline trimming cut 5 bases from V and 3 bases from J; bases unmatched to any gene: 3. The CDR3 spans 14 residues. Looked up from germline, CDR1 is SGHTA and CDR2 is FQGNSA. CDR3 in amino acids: CASSRGGATDTQYF. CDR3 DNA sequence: TGTGCCAGCAGCCGCGGGGGGGCGACAGATACGCAGTATTTT.

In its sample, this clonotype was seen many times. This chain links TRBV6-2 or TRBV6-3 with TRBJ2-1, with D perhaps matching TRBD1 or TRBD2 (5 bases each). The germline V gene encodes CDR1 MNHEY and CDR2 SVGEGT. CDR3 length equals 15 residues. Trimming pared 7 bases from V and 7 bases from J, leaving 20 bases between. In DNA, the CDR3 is TGTGCCAGCAAGCAAGGATTCCTCGGGGCGAATGAGCAGTTCTTC. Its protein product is CASKQGFLGANEQFF.